The 29 T cell receptor beta chains given below trace back to one sample, sequenced in a study of blood T cell repertoires in COVID-19 (dated by TCRdb to 2020 to 2022). The protocol used for the library was the immunoSEQ multiplex PCR assay. TCRdb retrieved this table from immuneACCESS and kept in-frame rearrangements only. Not all clones are present; in checked studies, unresolved V genes account for under half, and no reason is known for the remainder. The sample has roughly 150,000 clones on record, roughly 90% of them singletons. The ten largest clones add up to 3.5% to 4.5% of the sample. Sequenced sample: peripheral blood. Receptor source: a woman aged 70-85 years with acute or convalescent COVID-19.

The chain uses TRBV18 and TRBJ2-2; D possibly corresponds to TRBD1 (7 bases). The CDR3 spans 13 residues. V was cut by 3 bases and J by 6 bases, with 8 bases left in between. CDR1 and CDR2 from the germline V gene are KGHSH and LQKENI. CDR3 sequence (DNA): TGTGCCAGCTCACCCAGGGGGGCCGGGGAGCTGTTTTTT. Its translation is CASSPRGAGELFF.

The chain recombines TRBV27 with TRBJ1-2; TRBD1 aligns across 8 bases. J was trimmed by 4 bases and V by 8 bases; bases with no gene match: 15. Germline CDR1 is MNHEY and CDR2 is SMNVEV (reference sequence). The CDR3 runs to 16 residues. The CDR3 sequence is CASGGRQGAFGYGYTF. The CDR3 bases are TGTGCCAGCGGGGGAAGGCAGGGGGCCTTCGGCTATGGCTACACCTTC.

The rearrangement joins TRBV5-4 to TRBJ1-1; 7 bases align to TRBD1. V shed 2 bases and J 1 base; nucleotides not matched to a gene: 5. This CDR3 region has 15 residues. CDR1 is SGHNT and CDR2 is YYREEE in the germline V gene (reference sequence). This chain's CDR3 is CASSFETGPNTEAFF. CDR3 bases: TGTGCCAGCAGCTTTGAGACAGGGCCGAACACTGAAGCTTTCTTT.

The J gene is TRBJ2-7, the V gene TRBV2; 9 bases fit TRBD1. Germline V gene sequence: CDR1 SNHLY, CDR2 FYNNEI. The length of the CDR3 is 13 residues. Trimming removed 9 bases from V and 2 bases from J; junction bases left unmatched: 5. The CDR3, as DNA: TGTGCCAGTGGGGGACAGGGAACCTACGAGCAGTACTTC. As protein: CASGGQGTYEQYF.

CDR3 in amino acids: CASSGGLAGGEETQYF. In DNA, the CDR3 is TGTGCCAGCAGCGGCGGACTAGCGGGAGGTGAAGAGACCCAGTACTTC. The chain recombines TRBV9 with TRBJ2-5, with TRBD2 matching over 14 bases. The V gene end was trimmed by 3 bases and the J gene end by 3 bases; junction bases not matched to a gene: 4. CDR1 and CDR2 from the germline V gene are SGDLS and YYNGEE. The CDR3 spans 16 residues.

The rearrangement uses TRBV7-2 and TRBJ2-1, with D tentatively TRBD1 (5 bases). V was pared by 6 bases and J by 5 bases, with 23 bases between. CDR1 and CDR2 from the germline V gene are SGHTA and FQGNSA. The CDR3 contains 17 residues. In DNA, the CDR3 is TGTGCCAGCAGTAAGAGGCCACAGGTGAATAGGAACAATGAGCAGTTCTTC. Residues: CASSKRPQVNRNNEQFF.

Comments on this clone: This CDR3 is also generated by other DNA sequences in the sample. The V and J genes are TRBV6-5 and TRBJ1-1; perhaps TRBD1 as D (6 bases). This CDR3 region has 13 residues. Trimming cost V 5 bases and J 1 base, with 8 bases left between them. Germline V gene lookup returns CDR1 MNHEY and CDR2 SVGAGI. The CDR3 is CASSRGANTEAFF. In DNA form, the CDR3 reads TGTGCCAGCAGTCGGGGGGCGAACACTGAAGCTTTCTTT.

The CDR3 DNA reads TGCGCCAGCAGCTCGAGCGGGAGGGCAGGAGATACGCAGTATTTT. This sequence encodes CASSSSGRAGDTQYF. The genes are TRBV5-1 and TRBJ2-3; 10 bases are shared with TRBD2. Germline V gene lookup returns CDR1 SGHRS and CDR2 YFSETQ. With 3 bases clipped from V and 5 bases from J, the junction kept 6 bases outside the gene matches. The CDR3 spans 15 residues. Drawing the rest from reference TRBV5-1 and TRBJ2-3, the complete variable domain is KAGVTQTPRYLIKTRGQQVTLSCSPISGHRSVSWYQQTPGQGLQFLFEYFSETQRNKGNFPGRFSGRQFSNSRSEMNVSTLELGDSALYLCASSSSGRAGDTQYFGPGTRLTVL.

This rearrangement joins TRBV4-1 to TRBJ1-1; D call uncertain. The V gene lost 0 bases and the J gene lost 8 bases, with 13 bases spanning the gap. CDR1 and CDR2 (germline): MGHRA, YSYEKL. CDR3 length equals 14 residues. The CDR3 DNA follows: TGCGCCAGCAGCCAAGAAAGTTGGCGGCTCGAAGCTTTCTTT. Residues: CASSQESWRLEAFF.

A note on this clone: Within the sample, other DNA sequences also encode this same CDR3. The chain couples TRBV5-4 to TRBJ2-7; D is possibly TRBD1 (5 bases). V was cut by 4 bases and J by 3 bases, with 8 bases left in between. CDR3 length: 12 amino acids. Germline lookup yields CDR1 SGHNT and CDR2 YYREEE (reference sequence). The CDR3 spells CASSLDNYEQYF. DNA for the CDR3: TGTGCCAGCAGCCTGGACAACTACGAGCAGTACTTC.

This chain links TRBV9 with TRBJ2-7; a possible D gene is TRBD1 (6 bases). The CDR3 runs to 15 residues. Trimming shortened V by 4 bases and J by 1 base, and 15 bases separated the two germline ends. The germline V gene has CDR1 SGDLS and CDR2 YYNGEE. The DNA for the CDR3 is TGTGCCAGCAGCAAAGGGGACACCATATCCTACGAGCAGTACTTC. Translated, it gives CASSKGDTISYEQYF.

The chain joins TRBV20-1 to TRBJ2-5; TRBD2 agrees at 9 bases. The CDR3 is 15 amino acids. CDR1 is DFQATT and CDR2 is SNEGSKA in the germline V gene (reference sequence). The J segment lost 5 bases and the V segment lost 3 bases, leaving 10 bases of the junction unmatched. The CDR3 DNA follows: TGCAGTGCTAGTGAGAGCGAGGCGGGGGGGGAGACCCAGTACTTC. Translated, it gives CSASESEAGGETQYF.

The CDR3 spells CATSDLNGGAYNEQFF. The CDR3 DNA sequence: TGTGCCACCAGTGATTTGAACGGGGGGGCCTACAATGAGCAGTTCTTC. The chain carries TRBV24-1 and TRBJ2-1, with TRBD2 matching 8 bases. CDR1 and CDR2 from the germline V gene are KGHDR and SFDVKD. This CDR3 is 16 amino acids long. Unmatched junction bases numbered 2, after V lost 0 bases and J lost 2 bases.

In this sample, this clone turned up once. The chain recombines TRBV7-2 with TRBJ1-2; TRBD1 matches at 7 bases. Looked up from germline, CDR1 is SGHTA and CDR2 is FQGNSA. CDR3 length: 16 amino acids. Losses at the gene ends were 1 base for V and 3 bases for J; bases not matched to a gene: 8. The CDR3: CASSLDLGGVDYGYTF. DNA of the CDR3: TGTGCCAGCAGCTTAGATTTAGGGGGCGTCGACTATGGCTACACCTTC.

The chain recombines TRBV15 with TRBJ2-3, with D unresolved. The V end was cut by 0 bases, the J end by 4 bases, with 5 bases between. Germline V gives CDR1 LNHNV, CDR2 YYDKDF (reference sequence). This CDR3 contains 13 residues. The CDR3 DNA is TGTGCCACCAGCAGAGACCCTTCAGATACGCAGTATTTT. Amino acids: CATSRDPSDTQYF.

This clone was counted only a few times. CDR3 bases: TGTGCCAGCAGTGGGGTTAGCGGGAGAGACGAGCAGTACTTC. Translation: CASSGVSGRDEQYF. V is TRBV28 and J is TRBJ2-7; 9 bases align to TRBD2. CDR1 and CDR2 (germline): MDHEN, SYDVKM. V shed 5 bases, J shed 5 bases, and the junction held 7 bases outside the gene matches. The CDR3 length is 14 residues.

The chain carries TRBV7-3 and TRBJ1-2; D not resolved. Trimming shortened V by 0 bases and J by 4 bases, and 12 bases separated the two germline ends. The CDR3 has 15 amino acids. Germline assignment: CDR1 SGHTA and CDR2 FQGTGA. The CDR3 loop reads CASSLTPGDGYGYTF. The CDR3 nucleotides are TGTGCCAGCAGCTTAACTCCGGGTGACGGCTATGGCTACACCTTC.

V gene TRBV29-1 combines with J gene TRBJ1-5, with TRBD1 matching over 10 bases. The CDR3 has 14 residues. The ends lost 6 bases at V and 5 bases at J; junction bases unmatched: 7. Per germline, CDR1 SQVTM and CDR2 ANQGSEA. CDR3: CSVSSGTGDQPQHF. In DNA, the CDR3 is TGCAGCGTATCTTCCGGGACAGGGGATCAGCCCCAGCATTTT.

A few counts support this clone. This chain connects TRBV4-3 to TRBJ1-2; weak D call: TRBD1 (6 bases). With 1 base removed from V and 9 bases from J, the gap between germline ends came to 9 bases. Germline V gene lookup returns CDR1 LGHNA and CDR2 YSLEER. CDR3 size: 12 residues. The CDR3 loop reads CASSQGTGSYTF. The DNA for the CDR3 is TGCGCCAGCAGCCAAGGAACAGGGAGCTACACCTTC.

This clone turned up a few times. This chain connects TRBV18 to TRBJ2-3; D not resolved. V gave up 3 bases and J gave up 8 bases, with 15 bases separating them. Germline CDR1 is KGHSH and CDR2 is LQKENI. The CDR3 length is 14 residues. CDR3 nucleotides: TGTGCCAGCTCACCCCCTACGTTAAGTGGTACGCAGTATTTT. Amino acid sequence: CASSPPTLSGTQYF.

The rearrangement uses TRBV6-2 or TRBV6-3 and TRBJ1-2; 7 bases fit TRBD1. Germline-derived CDR1 and CDR2 are MNHEY and SVGEGT. The CDR3 spans 15 residues. After removal of 4 bases from V and 4 bases from J, the junction contained 9 bases not matched to a gene. The CDR3 spells CASSSPPGTAYGYTF. CDR3 sequence (DNA): TGTGCCAGCAGTTCCCCACCCGGGACAGCCTATGGCTACACCTTC.

The chain uses TRBV6-4 and TRBJ1-2, with 9 positions matching TRBD1. In germline, CDR1 is MRHNA, CDR2 SNTAGT. After removal of 6 bases from V and 2 bases from J, the junction contained 7 bases not matched to a gene. The CDR3 covers 15 residues. CDR3 nucleotide sequence: TGTGCCAGCAGCGCAACCGGGACAGGGAACTATGGCTACACCTTC. Its protein is CASSATGTGNYGYTF.

The chain joins TRBV19 to TRBJ1-1; D is unresolved. The CDR3 covers 12 residues. Germline CDR1 is LNHDA and CDR2 is SQIVND (reference sequence). V was shortened by 4 bases and J by 6 bases, with 9 bases between the two germline ends. This chain's CDR3 is CASSNGKAEAFF. The CDR3 region has the DNA TGTGCCAGTAGTAACGGGAAGGCTGAAGCTTTCTTT.

In its sample, this clone was seen a few times. The chain recombines TRBV5-5 with TRBJ2-1; 7 positions match TRBD2. The CDR3 loop spans 14 amino acids. Germline assignment: CDR1 SGHKS and CDR2 YYEKEE (reference sequence). V lost 4 bases, J lost 10 bases, and 11 bases stayed unmatched. CDR3: CASSLGVAGDEQFF. The DNA of the CDR3 is TGTGCCAGCAGCCTTGGGGTGGCGGGGGACGAGCAGTTCTTC.

The V and J genes are TRBV7-2 and TRBJ2-1; the D gene is possibly TRBD2 (5 bases). The CDR3 is 13 residues long. The V end lost 4 bases, the J end lost 4 bases, and 8 bases lay between the germline ends. Germline CDR1 and CDR2: SGHTA and FQGNSA. The CDR3 DNA reads as TGTGCCAGCAGCTCCGGGGTATACAATGAGCAGTTCTTC. This codes for CASSSGVYNEQFF.

The chain uses TRBV7-2 and TRBJ2-3; 9 nucleotides line up with TRBD1. Germline values: CDR1 SGHTA, CDR2 FQGNSA. The CDR3 contains 15 residues. The V gene end was trimmed by 5 bases and the J gene end by 4 bases; junction bases not matched to a gene: 7. CDR3 sequence reads: CASSPGQGRADTQYF. The CDR3 nucleotides are TGTGCCAGCAGCCCGGGACAGGGACGGGCAGATACGCAGTATTTT.

The chain links TRBV4-1 to TRBJ2-7, with 9 positions matching TRBD1. The CDR3 sequence is 16 residues long. Looked up from germline, CDR1 is MGHRA and CDR2 is YSYEKL. The J segment lost 0 bases and the V segment lost 4 bases, leaving 7 bases of the junction unmatched. For the CDR3, the DNA is TGCGCCAGCAGCCCCGGACAGGGGCGAAGCTCCTACGAGCAGTACTTC. Translated, it gives CASSPGQGRSSYEQYF.

The rearrangement joins TRBV13 to TRBJ2-1; 7 bases are shared with TRBD2. CDR3 size: 14 residues. The V segment lost 1 base and the J segment 8 bases; nucleotides outside the gene matches: 5. Per germline, CDR1 PRHDT and CDR2 FYEKMQ (reference sequence). The CDR3 nucleotides read TGTGCCAGCAGCTTAGATCTAGCGGCTGATGAGCAGTTCTTC. Translated, it gives CASSLDLAADEQFF.

This rearrangement joins TRBV30 to TRBJ2-2; possible D gene TRBD1, 5 bases. The CDR3 loop spans 14 amino acids. V was pared by 3 bases and J by 4 bases, with 12 bases between. Germline V CDR1 and CDR2: GTSNPN, SVGIG (reference sequence). CDR3 sequence: CAWRVDSFTGELFF. Here the CDR3 DNA reads TGTGCCTGGAGGGTTGACAGTTTCACCGGGGAGCTGTTTTTT.